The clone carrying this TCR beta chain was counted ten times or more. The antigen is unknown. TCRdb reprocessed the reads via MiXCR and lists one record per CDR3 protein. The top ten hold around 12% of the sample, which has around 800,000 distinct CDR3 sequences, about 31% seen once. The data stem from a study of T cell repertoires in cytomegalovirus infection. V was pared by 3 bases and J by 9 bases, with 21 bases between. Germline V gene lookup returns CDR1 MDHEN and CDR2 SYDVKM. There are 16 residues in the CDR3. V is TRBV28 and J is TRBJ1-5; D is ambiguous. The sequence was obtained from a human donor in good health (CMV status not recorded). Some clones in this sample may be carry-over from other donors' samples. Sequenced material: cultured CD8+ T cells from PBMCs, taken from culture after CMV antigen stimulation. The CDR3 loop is CASSFRSGLGIMPQHF. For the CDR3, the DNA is TGTGCCAGCAGTTTTAGGTCGGGCTTAGGGATTATGCCCCAGCATTTT.